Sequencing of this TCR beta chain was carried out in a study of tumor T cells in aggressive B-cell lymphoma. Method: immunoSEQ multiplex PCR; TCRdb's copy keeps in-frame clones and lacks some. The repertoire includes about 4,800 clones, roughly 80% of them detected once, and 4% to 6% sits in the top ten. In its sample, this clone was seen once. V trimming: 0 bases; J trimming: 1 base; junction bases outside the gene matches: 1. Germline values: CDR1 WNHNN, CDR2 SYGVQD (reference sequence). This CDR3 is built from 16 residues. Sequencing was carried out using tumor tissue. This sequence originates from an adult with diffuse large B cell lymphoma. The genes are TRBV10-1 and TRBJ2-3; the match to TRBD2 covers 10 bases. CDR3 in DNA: TGCGCCAGCAGTGAGTCGAGCGGGGGGGGCACAGATACGCAGTATTTT. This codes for CASSESSGGGTDTQYF.